The 7 T cell receptor beta chains in this list originate from one sample, sequenced in a study of identical twins (dated by TCRdb to 2016 to 2017). Libraries were constructed by 5' RACE. Sequencing took place on an Illumina HiSeq 2000. In-frame beta chains were kept once TCRdb had trimmed the public reads at Q25 with fastp and called clones with MiXCR. Each entry merges the rows of one CDR3 protein and shows their most common DNA and genes. The sample contains about 570,000 distinct CDR3 sequences, around 9.6% of them found a single time. The ten largest clones represent 2.5% to 3.5% of the sample. The same specimen was also included in a second study, on yellow fever vaccine responses in identical twins.

Material for sequencing was PBMCs. The receptors derive from a woman aged 18-29 years in good health.

This clonotype showed up many times. The chain has TRBV29-1 and TRBJ2-7; perhaps TRBD2 as D (6 bases). Germline CDR1 reads SQVTM; CDR2 reads ANQGSEA. Trimming shortened V by 1 base and J by 2 bases, and 12 bases separated the two germline ends. This CDR3 contains 14 residues. The CDR3 DNA reads TGCAGCGTTGAAGGTGGCGGAGGGACCTACGAGCAGTACTTC. It yields the protein CSVEGGGGTYEQYF.

This clonotype was detected ten times or more. The rearrangement links TRBV7-2 to TRBJ2-1, with D hard to call. Germline CDR1 is SGHTA and CDR2 is FQGNSA. The CDR3 length is 11 residues. Between the trimmed V and J ends, which lost 1 base and 8 bases, there was a span of 3 bases. The CDR3, as DNA: TGTGCCAGCAGCTTAGTCTATGAGCAGTTCTTC. Protein sequence: CASSLVYEQFF.

The sample holds a few counts of this clonotype. The rearrangement links TRBV7-9 to TRBJ1-2; D is unresolved. V was trimmed by 2 bases and J by 13 bases, leaving 17 bases between them. Germline CDR1 reads SEHNR; CDR2 reads FQNEAQ (reference sequence). The CDR3 sequence is 13 residues long. The CDR3 DNA is TGTGCCAGCAGCTTATTGGATTCATCGGCTCGCACCTTC. Translation gives CASSLLDSSARTF.

This clonotype was seen more than once but under ten times. The chain has TRBV7-9 and TRBJ2-1; no clear D gene. The CDR3 loop spans 14 amino acids. The germline gives CDR1 SEHNR, CDR2 FQNEAQ (reference sequence). V was pared by 2 bases and J by 3 bases, with 8 bases between. The CDR3 is CASSLFPGYNEQFF. Here the CDR3 DNA reads TGTGCCAGCAGCTTATTCCCGGGCTACAATGAGCAGTTCTTC.

The DNA for the CDR3 is TGTGCCAGCATGGGCCCGTTCACCGGGGAGCTGTTTTTT. As protein: CASMGPFTGELFF. V usage is TRBV28 and J usage is TRBJ2-2; D call uncertain. The CDR3 consists of 13 residues. The germline CDR1 and CDR2 sequences are MDHEN and SYDVKM. The V gene lost 7 bases and the J gene lost 4 bases, with 10 bases spanning the gap.

This clonotype was detected ten times or more. The CDR3 region is CASEYLQGNYGYTF. CDR3 nucleotide sequence: TGTGCCAGCGAATACCTTCAGGGGAACTATGGCTACACCTTC. J is TRBJ1-2 and V is TRBV6-1; tentatively, D is TRBD1 (6 bases). The CDR3 covers 14 residues. Per the germline V gene, CDR1 is MNHNS and CDR2 is SASEGT. Trimming removed 8 bases at V and 2 bases at J, with 15 bases between.

Ten or more counts support this clonotype. The chain is built from TRBV5-1 and TRBJ2-5; D call uncertain. This CDR3 comprises 13 residues. V lost 3 bases, J lost 1 base, and 7 bases lay in between. Germline V gene sequence: CDR1 SGHRS, CDR2 YFSETQ. The CDR3 here is CASSSTTQETQYF. DNA of the CDR3: TGCGCCAGCAGCTCCACCACCCAAGAGACCCAGTACTTC. The full variable domain, completed using reference TRBV5-1 and TRBJ2-5, is KAGVTQTPRYLIKTRGQQVTLSCSPISGHRSVSWYQQTPGQGLQFLFEYFSETQRNKGNFPGRFSGRQFSNSRSEMNVSTLELGDSALYLCASSSTTQETQYFGPGTRLLVL.